Here is one T cell receptor (beta chain) with its context. Its cognate antigen has yet to be identified. The sample holds no much larger clone one base away, and base qualities are not on file. The sample's time point, from its label and the paper: time of PML onset. The treatment or condition label for this specimen denotes: on natalizumab therapy at sampling. Diagnosis of PML relied on clinical and MRI findings, with confirmation coming from detection of JC virus DNA in cerebrospinal fluid. In the natalizumab-treated patients, PML developed after between 16 and 56 months of natalizumab therapy. Interferon beta had previously been received by all listed patients, and all PML patients were female. At the time of PML onset, T3 blood samples were collected. Ficoll-Hypaque density gradient centrifugation was used to isolate peripheral blood mononuclear cells. This entry belongs to a study of multiple sclerosis patients with progressive multifocal leukoencephalopathy (dated by TCRdb to about 2019). For context, the study as a whole: Peripheral T and B cells were examined in MS patients who went on to develop PML (4 under natalizumab, 1 after alemtuzumab) as well as in treated patients who did not. Two patients on natalizumab who later developed PML were tracked over time from before therapy, through 6 and 12 months, up to PML onset. The study aimed to detect JC virus-specific or public T-cell expansions arising at the time of PML onset.

Study-level results and caveats: Because the cohort was small and descriptive, it remained unclear whether the findings reflect JC virus infection or general immunocompromise. Analysis was limited to peripheral blood, even though cerebrospinal fluid or brain lymphocytes might be more informative for natalizumab-associated PML. Only PML patients had TRB clones above 0.5% frequency, but the clones expanded at PML onset were already present before and during natalizumab therapy. Most PML patients had lower normalized Shannon entropy, suggesting less diverse TRB repertoires, while values in the natalizumab-treated controls sat near 1. No common TRBV or TRBJ gene usage or preferential TRBV-TRBJ pairings were detected when PML developed.

TRB CDR3 regions were amplified from genomic DNA with the immunoSEQ two-step multiplex PCR at survey-level depth. Synthetic inline TR CDR3 controls covering all V-J pairings were spiked into each PCR so that template counts could be estimated and amplification bias removed. Reads were processed so that amplification and sequencing bias were reduced, and quantification was performed against synthetic TR CDR3 analogs. The source study handled its data this way. Raw data were processed in ImmunoSEQ Analyzer, with out-of-frame sequences and CDR3s containing stop codons removed, and genes were named according to IMGT nomenclature. Normalized Shannon entropy, defined as 1 minus Pielou's evenness, was used to summarize repertoire diversity. Two TRB sequences were counted as identical only if the two sequences had the same V gene, J gene and CDR3. Public PML clonotypes were defined as CDR3s shared by two or more PML-onset samples but absent from earlier samples, from controls, and from public databases. Skylign with the observed count method was used to analyze CDR3 amino acid composition at each position. What TCRdb holds here is the immuneACCESS table cut down to in-frame rearrangements. Part of the clones is not present; checked against another copy, under half of the missing clones reflect an unresolved V gene, and the others are unexplained. V and J calls and clone size come straight from that table; D and trimming were deduced from the DNA. This sample has some 30,000 clones in its table, and around 85% of those were observed once. Of the sample, over 10% is held by the ten largest clones.

CDR1 SGHVS and CDR2 FQNEAQ are derived from the germline V gene. V and J lose 8 bases and 0 bases, and a span of 8 bases separates them. Inclusive of the bounding cysteine and phenylalanine, the CDR3 is 13 residues long. Only the CDR3 DNA stays, 39 bases, in frame from base 1. This TCR was recovered from a woman younger than 45 with progressive multifocal leukoencephalopathy. The input for sequencing was PBMCs, taken from a patient treated with natalizumab. The chain couples TRBV7-8 to TRBJ1-3; TRBD1 could be the D gene, as 5 bases match. The base sequence is TGTGCCAGCGGGGGTATCTCTGGAAACACCATATATTTT. This translates into CASGGISGNTIYF.